The next 26 T cell receptor beta chains were all read from a single sample in a study of CD8 T cells in ankylosing spondylitis (TCRdb year 2017). Libraries were built with 5' RACE. The sequencer listed for this sample is Illumina HiSeq 2500. Using fastp at Q25 and MiXCR, TCRdb reprocessed the public reads and kept productive beta chains. Here each entry gathers all rows of one CDR3 protein and keeps the most common genes and DNA. This sample comprises about 36,000 distinct CDR3 sequences, more than 9.5% of them detected only once. Clones ranked in the top ten supply about 19% of the sample. Material for sequencing was synovial fluid, either unsorted or a sorted T cell fraction (not recorded which). These receptors were taken from a male donor with ankylosing spondylitis.

CDR3 in amino acids: CSARVPSGRTDTQYF. The CDR3, as DNA: TGCAGTGCTAGAGTACCTAGCGGGAGGACAGATACGCAGTATTTT. The gene calls are TRBV20-1 and TRBJ2-3, with 11 bases matching TRBD2. The germline CDR1 and CDR2 sequences are DFQATT and SNEGSKA (reference sequence). The CDR3 loop spans 15 amino acids. The V segment lost 1 base and the J segment 3 bases; nucleotides outside the gene matches: 3.

This clonotype was recorded a few times. The genes are TRBV19 and TRBJ2-3; D is perhaps TRBD2 (5 bases). CDR1 and CDR2 (germline): LNHDA, SQIVND (reference sequence). V shed 3 bases and J shed 1 base, with 11 bases lying between them. CDR3 size: 15 residues. The CDR3 DNA is TGTGCCAGTAGTATCGGGGTTGGCGGCACAGATACGCAGTATTTT. It is translated as CASSIGVGGTDTQYF.

In its sample, this clonotype was seen a few times. The rearrangement links TRBV7-8 to TRBJ2-7; D gene unclear. The CDR3 runs to 15 residues. The germline V gene has CDR1 SGHVS and CDR2 FQNEAQ. With 1 base removed from V and 2 bases from J, the gap between germline ends came to 12 bases. CDR3 sequence: CASSLVSDRTYEQYF. The CDR3 DNA sequence: TGTGCCAGCAGCTTAGTTTCGGACCGAACCTACGAGCAGTACTTC.

This clonotype was observed many times. V usage is TRBV28 and J usage is TRBJ2-4, with a possible D match to TRBD1 (6 bases). Per the germline V gene, CDR1 is MDHEN and CDR2 is SYDVKM. Trimming cost V 6 bases and J 12 bases, with 18 bases left between them. The CDR3 runs 13 residues. Here the CDR3 DNA reads TGTGCCAGCAGCCTAACCTCAGGGGAGTATCAGTACTTC. Translating it yields CASSLTSGEYQYF. The entire variable domain, with the rest obtained from reference TRBV28 and TRBJ2-4, is as follows: DVKVTQSSRYLVKRTGEKVFLECVQDMDHENMFWYRQDPGLGLRLIYFSYDVKMKEKGDIPEGYSVSREKKERFSLILESASTNQTSMYLCASSLTSGEYQYFGAGTRLSVL.

This clonotype is judged medium-sized (0.01 to 0.1%). The chain employs TRBV4-1 and TRBJ1-5; D remains ambiguous. Germline CDR1 is MGHRA and CDR2 is YSYEKL. The V end was cut by 6 bases, the J end by 0 bases, with 12 bases between. CDR3 length: 15 amino acids. The CDR3 DNA follows: TGCGCCAGCAGGAGTACTACCAATAGCAATCAGCCCCAGCATTTT. It translates to CASRSTTNSNQPQHF.

In this sample, this clonotype turned up many times. The rearrangement uses TRBV6-1 and TRBJ2-7; TRBD2 matches at 7 bases. The junction had 10 bases not matched to a gene; V was cut back by 6 bases and J by 5 bases. The CDR3 consists of 14 residues. Germline CDR1 MNHNS, CDR2 SASEGT. The CDR3 spells CASSPRTSRDEQYF. CDR3 bases: TGTGCCAGCAGCCCCCGGACTAGTCGTGACGAGCAGTACTTC.

The sample holds a few counts of this clonotype. V gene TRBV12-3 or TRBV12-4 combines with J gene TRBJ1-5; maybe TRBD1 (5 bases). The germline V and J ends were trimmed by 5 bases and 0 bases, with 11 bases remaining between them. CDR3 length: 15 residues. The CDR3 bases are TGTGCCAGCAGTGGGACGGGATATAGCAATCAGCCCCAGCATTTT. The encoded protein is CASSGTGYSNQPQHF.

By sample share, this clonotype is large. This chain joins TRBV28 and TRBJ2-7; TRBD2 agrees at 10 bases. This CDR3 is 15 amino acids long. Per the germline V gene, CDR1 is MDHEN and CDR2 is SYDVKM. J lost 2 bases, V lost 6 bases, and 7 bases had no gene match. The CDR3 loop is CASSQGLAGAYEQYF. The CDR3 DNA follows: TGTGCCAGCAGCCAGGGGCTAGCGGGAGCCTACGAGCAGTACTTC. The full variable domain, with the rest looked up from reference TRBV28 and TRBJ2-7, is DVKVTQSSRYLVKRTGEKVFLECVQDMDHENMFWYRQDPGLGLRLIYFSYDVKMKEKGDIPEGYSVSREKKERFSLILESASTNQTSMYLCASSQGLAGAYEQYFGPGTRLTVT.

Ten or more counts support this clonotype. This rearrangement joins TRBV13 to TRBJ2-7, with 9 positions matching TRBD2. V was pared by 2 bases and J by 0 bases, with 5 bases of the junction left unmatched. Germline CDR1 PRHDT, CDR2 FYEKMQ (reference sequence). The CDR3 is made up of 16 amino acids. CDR3 sequence: CASSLNGGRVSYEQYF. The CDR3 DNA reads as TGTGCCAGCAGCTTAAATGGCGGGAGGGTCTCCTACGAGCAGTACTTC.

The chain recombines TRBV5-6 with TRBJ2-1, with 13 bases identical to TRBD2. The CDR3 extends over 16 amino acids. Germline CDR1 is SGHDT and CDR2 is YYEEEE. V shed 4 bases and J 7 bases; nucleotides not matched to a gene: 8. CDR3 amino acids: CASSETTSGRWNEQFF. CDR3 in DNA: TGTGCCAGCAGCGAAACGACTAGCGGGAGGTGGAATGAGCAGTTCTTC.

The chain couples TRBV2 to TRBJ2-7, with TRBD2 as a possible D gene (6 bases). The CDR3 spans 13 residues. With 8 bases removed from V and 2 bases from J, the gap between germline ends came to 13 bases. Germline V gives CDR1 SNHLY, CDR2 FYNNEI. CDR3 nucleotides: TGTGCCAGCTCGACGGGGGTTCCCTACGAGCAGTACTTC. It encodes CASSTGVPYEQYF.

This clonotype was counted a few times. V usage is TRBV7-9 and J usage is TRBJ2-5; 7 bases are a match to TRBD1. Germline loops: CDR1 SEHNR, CDR2 FQNEAQ (reference sequence). With V trimmed by 5 bases and J by 1 base, 10 bases remained unmatched. CDR3 length: 16 amino acids. For the CDR3, the DNA is TGTGCCAGCAGCCACATAGTACAGGGGCTCCAAGAGACCCAGTACTTC. Translating it yields CASSHIVQGLQETQYF.

Many counts were recorded for this clonotype. This chain joins TRBV29-1 and TRBJ2-1; possibly TRBD2 for D (6 bases). This CDR3 has 15 amino acids. V dropped 6 bases and J dropped 4 bases, with 19 bases sitting between them. Germline V CDR1 and CDR2: SQVTM, ANQGSEA. The CDR3 DNA follows: TGCAGCGTAAGGGACTTCACGGCGGATTACAATGAGCAGTTCTTC. Encoded protein: CSVRDFTADYNEQFF.

This clonotype showed up many times. The chain has TRBV10-3 and TRBJ2-2, with 8 bases aligning to TRBD1. J gave up 4 bases and V 2 bases, and 9 bases lay outside the gene matches. The CDR3 has 17 amino acids. Germline V CDR1 and CDR2: ENHRY, SYGVKD. The CDR3 reads CAISEMVTGAPTGELFF. CDR3 sequence (DNA): TGTGCCATCAGTGAGATGGTGACAGGGGCACCCACCGGGGAGCTGTTTTTT.

This clonotype was counted ten times or more. The chain combines TRBV6-6 with TRBJ2-5; the D gene could be TRBD1 or TRBD2 (5 bases each). V was pared by 2 bases and J by 5 bases, with 6 bases between. This CDR3 region has 12 residues. The germline CDR1 and CDR2 sequences are MNHNY and SVGAGI (reference sequence). The CDR3 sequence is CASSYGGETQYF. The DNA of the CDR3 is TGTGCCAGCAGTTACGGGGGTGAGACCCAGTACTTC.

The V call is TRBV30, the J call TRBJ2-2; D is undetermined. CDR3 size: 13 residues. V lost 3 bases to trimming and J lost 7 bases, with 12 bases between them. CDR1 and CDR2 (germline): GTSNPN, SVGIG (reference sequence). Here the CDR3 reads CAWRGFYSGELFF. The CDR3 DNA sequence: TGTGCCTGGAGAGGGTTCTATAGCGGGGAGCTGTTTTTT.

This clonotype was counted between two and nine times. This rearrangement joins TRBV29-1 to TRBJ2-6; 9 positions match TRBD1. The V segment lost 6 bases and the J segment 1 base; nucleotides outside the gene matches: 7. CDR3 length: 16 amino acids. The germline V gene encodes CDR1 SQVTM and CDR2 ANQGSEA. The CDR3: CSVGQGHPSGANVLTF. CDR3 coding DNA: TGCAGCGTCGGACAGGGGCACCCATCTGGGGCCAACGTCCTGACTTTC.

Many counts were recorded for this clonotype. The chain uses TRBV27 and TRBJ2-5; D call uncertain. Trimming removed 0 bases from V and 4 bases from J, with 12 bases in between. CDR1 is MNHEY and CDR2 is SMNVEV in the germline V gene (reference sequence). This CDR3 contains 15 residues. The CDR3 DNA reads TGTGCCAGCAGTTTATCGAATGGGGTGGGAGAGACCCAGTACTTC. This encodes CASSLSNGVGETQYF.

This clonotype was counted ten times or more. The chain couples TRBV11-2 to TRBJ2-5; 10 nucleotides align to TRBD1. Germline V gives CDR1 SGHAT, CDR2 FQNNGV. Unmatched junction bases numbered 6, after V lost 5 bases and J lost 3 bases. CDR3 size: 15 residues. The CDR3 bases are TGTGCCAGCAGCGGGTTGGACAGGGGGGAAGAGACCCAGTACTTC. It translates to CASSGLDRGEETQYF. Supplemented by reference TRBV11-2 and TRBJ2-5, the full variable domain reads EAGVAQSPRYKIIEKRQSVAFWCNPISGHATLYWYQQILGQGPKLLIQFQNNGVVDDSQLPKDRFSAERLKGVDSTLKIQPAKLEDSAVYLCASSGLDRGEETQYFGPGTRLLVL.

This rearrangement joins TRBV10-3 to TRBJ1-5, with TRBD1 matching over 7 bases. The V gene's germline CDR1 is ENHRY and CDR2 SYGVKD. The V gene end was trimmed by 3 bases and the J gene end by 9 bases; junction bases not matched to a gene: 11. The CDR3 runs 15 residues. CDR3 bases: TGTGCCATCAGTGATGGAACAGGGGTTGGTAGGCCCCAGCATTTT. Protein sequence: CAISDGTGVGRPQHF.

The chain is built from TRBV27 and TRBJ1-2; unclear D gene. V lost 1 base to trimming and J lost 0 bases, with 9 bases between them. The CDR3 loop spans 15 amino acids. Germline values: CDR1 MNHEY, CDR2 SMNVEV (reference sequence). Written as DNA, the CDR3 is TGTGCCAGCAGTTTATTGGCAGACACTAACTATGGCTACACCTTC. It encodes CASSLLADTNYGYTF.

This chain connects TRBV18 to TRBJ2-1, with D possibly being TRBD1 (5 bases). The V and J ends lost 7 bases and 5 bases respectively, with 15 bases between them. Germline CDR1 reads KGHSH; CDR2 reads LQKENI. CDR3 size: 14 residues. DNA of the CDR3: TGTGCCAGCTTCGCCAGTCCGGACAACAATGAGCAGTTCTTC. Translation: CASFASPDNNEQFF.

There are many counts of this clonotype. This sequence joins TRBV6-2 or TRBV6-3 and TRBJ2-5; 7 nucleotides match TRBD1. Germline loops: CDR1 MNHEY, CDR2 SVGEGT. Trimming removed 5 bases from V and 2 bases from J; junction bases left unmatched: 8. This CDR3 contains 15 residues. The DNA of the CDR3 is TGTGCCAGCAGTCCACAGGGGAAAGGGCAAGAGACCCAGTACTTC. This codes for CASSPQGKGQETQYF.

Only a few counts were recorded for this clonotype. The chain employs TRBV4-1 and TRBJ2-1; 8 bases fit TRBD2. The CDR3 totals 15 residues. V shed 4 bases, J shed 2 bases, and the junction held 4 bases outside the gene matches. Germline CDR1 MGHRA, CDR2 YSYEKL. The CDR3 sequence: CASSLSGNAYNEQFF. The CDR3 nucleotides are TGCGCCAGCAGCCTTAGCGGGAACGCCTACAATGAGCAGTTCTTC.

This clonotype came up a few times. The chain couples TRBV29-1 to TRBJ2-1; D uncertain. The germline V and J ends were trimmed by 7 bases and 4 bases, with 14 bases remaining between them. Germline-derived CDR1 and CDR2 are SQVTM and ANQGSEA. The CDR3 has 13 amino acids. CDR3 region: CSARTGDYNEQFF. The CDR3 nucleotides are TGCAGCGCAAGGACGGGCGATTACAATGAGCAGTTCTTC.

In the case of this clonotype: The junction differs from germline at one of its ends, possibly a read error. V usage is TRBV5-6 and J usage is TRBJ2-7; possibly TRBD1 or TRBD2 for D (5 bases each). The CDR3 extends over 18 amino acids. Germline CDR1 reads SGHDT; CDR2 reads YYEEEE. CDR3 in DNA: TGTGCCAGCACCTTGAGGGAACAGGCCGAGATATTCCGCTACGAGCAGTACTTC. Its protein product is CASTLREQAEIFRYEQYF.